The 23 T cell receptor beta chains listed next were all sequenced from one sample in a study of a mutant IDH1 vaccine in newly diagnosed glioma (dated by TCRdb to about 2021). The time point label corresponds to: week 35, safety follow-up. A 20-mer mutant IDH1 peptide at 300 micrograms in Montanide made up each vaccine dose, which was injected subcutaneously together with topical imiquimod. The antigens these receptors bind are not known. To prepare the library, the immunoSEQ multiplex PCR assay was applied. TCRdb mirrors the immuneACCESS table, restricted to in-frame sequences. Some clones are absent from its copies; in checked studies, under half trace to an unresolved V gene, and the reason for the others is unknown. The sample records tens of thousands of clones, about 80% of which are singletons. Of the sample, about 4.6% is held by the ten largest clones. This specimen was PBMCs, taken from a glioma patient whose treatment included an IDH1 peptide vaccine. The origin of the receptors is a woman aged 50 to 65 with glioma.

J is TRBJ1-2 and V is TRBV9; no clear D. V shed 0 bases and J shed 8 bases, with 11 bases lying between them. The CDR3 covers 13 residues. The V gene's germline CDR1 is SGDLS and CDR2 YYNGEE. This CDR3 reads CASSVGPLEGYTF. The CDR3 DNA follows: TGTGCCAGCAGCGTAGGCCCCTTAGAGGGCTACACCTTC.

This clone is a singleton in its sample. CDR3 in amino acids: CASSLPRTGGIHQPQHF. The CDR3 DNA reads TGTGCCAGCAGCTTGCCCCGGACAGGGGGGATCCATCAGCCCCAGCATTTT. This rearrangement joins TRBV5-8 to TRBJ1-5, with 10 bases identical to TRBD1. There are 17 residues in the CDR3. Germline V gives CDR1 SGHTS, CDR2 YDEGEE. The J segment lost 5 bases and the V segment lost 1 base, leaving 9 bases of the junction unmatched.

The gene calls are TRBV7-9 and TRBJ2-3; D not certain. The CDR3 has 14 amino acids. Germline V gives CDR1 SEHNR, CDR2 FQNEAQ (reference sequence). V lost 8 bases and J lost 2, with 14 bases in between. DNA of the CDR3: TGTGCCAGCTCCTCGCTTACACCCACAGATACGCAGTATTTT. The encoded protein is CASSSLTPTDTQYF.

This clone has just one count. The chain uses TRBV5-6 and TRBJ1-2, with D perhaps matching TRBD1 (5 bases). Trimming left V 6 bases short and J 4 bases short, with 16 bases between. Germline CDR1 reads SGHDT; CDR2 reads YYEEEE. The CDR3 totals 14 residues. The CDR3 DNA sequence: TGTGCCAGCACCCTCTCGACCGGGACCTATGGCTACACCTTC. Its translation: CASTLSTGTYGYTF.

This clone was seen more than once but under ten times. The chain has TRBV29-1 and TRBJ1-1, with D uncertain. The CDR3 totals 11 residues. The germline gives CDR1 SQVTM, CDR2 ANQGSEA. Trimming cost V 4 bases and J 10 bases, with 13 bases left between them. CDR3 sequence: CSVGSVFLAFF. CDR3 nucleotides: TGCAGCGTTGGGTCCGTGTTCTTAGCTTTCTTT.

The rearrangement uses TRBV10-3 and TRBJ2-5, with no clear D. This CDR3 has 12 amino acids. Germline V gives CDR1 ENHRY, CDR2 SYGVKD. The V gene lost 3 bases and the J gene lost 1 base, with 3 bases spanning the gap. The CDR3 is CAISDTQETQYF. The CDR3 nucleotides are TGTGCCATCAGTGACACCCAAGAGACCCAGTACTTC.

This sequence joins TRBV6-5 and TRBJ1-3; D is undetermined. The CDR3 is made up of 15 amino acids. Trimming removed 6 bases from V and 3 bases from J, with 15 bases in between. The germline V gene encodes CDR1 MNHEY and CDR2 SVGAGI. The CDR3 spells CASSPTRDVGNTIYF. DNA for the CDR3: TGTGCCAGCAGCCCCACCCGTGACGTTGGAAACACCATATATTTT.

The rearrangement links TRBV9 to TRBJ2-7, with D perhaps TRBD1 or TRBD2 (5 bases each). This CDR3 contains 14 residues. Between the trimmed V and J ends, which lost 4 bases and 4 bases, there was a span of 15 bases. CDR1 is SGDLS, CDR2 YYNGEE, per germline. DNA of the CDR3: TGTGCCAGCAGCCACCGTTATGGGGGTTACGAGCAGTACTTC. It encodes CASSHRYGGYEQYF.

This chain joins TRBV5-4 and TRBJ2-1; D ambiguous. Trimming pared 2 bases from V and 10 bases from J, leaving 22 bases between. The CDR3 loop spans 16 amino acids. Germline lookup yields CDR1 SGHNT and CDR2 YYREEE (reference sequence). The CDR3 DNA follows: TGTGCCAGCAGCTTATCTAAAATTAACACGGCTGGGGAGCAGTTCTTC. It is translated as CASSLSKINTAGEQFF.

The gene calls are TRBV18 and TRBJ2-2; D could derive from TRBD1 or TRBD2 (5 bases each). CDR1 and CDR2 (germline): KGHSH, LQKENI. V was clipped by 0 bases and J by 5 bases, with 10 bases between them. This CDR3 spans 15 amino acids. The CDR3: CASSPPVGETGELFF. The CDR3 nucleotides are TGTGCCAGCTCACCACCGGTGGGGGAGACCGGGGAGCTGTTTTTT. Full variable domain (missing parts from reference TRBV18 and TRBJ2-2): NAGVMQNPRHLVRRRGQEARLRCSPMKGHSHVYWYRQLPEEGLKFMVYLQKENIIDESGMPKERFSAEFPKEGPSILRIQQVVRGDSAAYFCASSPPVGETGELFFGEGSRLTVL.

V gene TRBV6-6 combines with J gene TRBJ2-7, with D perhaps matching TRBD1 or TRBD2 (6 bases each). Germline CDR1 is MNHNY and CDR2 is SVGAGI (reference sequence). The ends were cut back, 2 bases at V and 6 bases at J, with 20 bases in the middle. CDR3 length: 16 residues. This chain's CDR3 is CASSYKTGASGSEQYF. CDR3 nucleotide sequence: TGTGCCAGCAGTTACAAAACGGGGGCGTCAGGGTCCGAGCAGTACTTC.

The chain couples TRBV7-9 to TRBJ1-4; D not resolved. Deletions cut 2 bases from V and 5 bases from J, with 9 bases between. CDR3 length: 14 residues. CDR1 is SEHNR, CDR2 FQNEAQ, per germline (reference sequence). The CDR3 region is CASSLRQTNEKLFF. The CDR3 nucleotides read TGTGCCAGCAGCTTACGGCAGACGAATGAAAAACTGTTTTTT.

This chain links TRBV7-3 with TRBJ2-5; 9 bases are shared with TRBD2. Germline CDR1 SGHTA, CDR2 FQGTGA. This CDR3 spans 14 amino acids. With 3 bases clipped from V and 3 bases from J, the junction kept 2 bases outside the gene matches. CDR3 sequence: CASSFSGGEETQYF. CDR3 nucleotide sequence: TGTGCCAGCAGCTTTAGCGGGGGCGAAGAGACCCAGTACTTC.

The chain has TRBV13 and TRBJ2-4; 10 bases are a match to TRBD1. The V and J ends lost 0 bases and 9 bases, in that order; junction bases with no gene match: 5. The CDR3 loop spans 15 amino acids. Germline CDR1 is PRHDT and CDR2 is FYEKMQ (reference sequence). The CDR3 loop reads CASSLGTGGRAIQYF. CDR3 DNA: TGTGCCAGCAGCTTAGGGACAGGGGGCAGGGCCATTCAGTACTTC.

This chain links TRBV7-6 with TRBJ2-7; D remains unclear. Germline lookup yields CDR1 SGHVS and CDR2 FNYEAQ. Trimming stripped 1 base from V and 0 bases from J, with 10 bases between. This CDR3 has 15 amino acids. The CDR3 sequence is CASSLDFGSSYEQYF. The CDR3 DNA is TGTGCCAGCAGCTTAGATTTCGGCAGCTCCTACGAGCAGTACTTC. The whole variable domain, remainder taken from reference TRBV7-6 and TRBJ2-7, is GAGVSQSPRYKVTKRGQDVALRCDPISGHVSLYWYRQALGQGPEFLTYFNYEAQQDKSGLPNDRFSAERPEGSISTLTIQRTEQRDSAMYRCASSLDFGSSYEQYFGPGTRLTVT.

The sample holds a few counts of this clone. The rearrangement uses TRBV7-9 and TRBJ2-7; D not certain. The CDR3 sequence is 12 residues long. Germline V gene data show CDR1 as SEHNR and CDR2 as FQNEAQ (reference sequence). V lost 5 bases, J lost 1 base, and 6 bases lay in between. CDR3 in amino acids: CASSPESYEQYF. The CDR3 DNA follows: TGTGCCAGCAGCCCCGAGTCCTACGAGCAGTACTTC.

The genes are TRBV5-1 and TRBJ1-5; TRBD1 matches at 7 bases. V was pared by 2 bases and J by 2 bases, with 4 bases of the junction left unmatched. The CDR3 has 15 amino acids. Per the germline V gene, CDR1 is SGHRS and CDR2 is YFSETQ. CDR3 in amino acids: CASSLGGSGNQPQHF. For the CDR3, the DNA is TGCGCCAGCAGCTTAGGGGGCTCGGGCAATCAGCCCCAGCATTTT.

The gene calls are TRBV5-1 and TRBJ2-5, with unresolved D. Germline V gives CDR1 SGHRS, CDR2 YFSETQ. This CDR3 has 14 residues. Trimming removed 4 bases at V and 2 bases at J, with 12 bases between. The CDR3 is CASSPVMGQETQYF. The CDR3 DNA reads TGCGCCAGCAGCCCCGTAATGGGGCAAGAGACCCAGTACTTC. The full variable domain, in which reference TRBV5-1 and TRBJ2-5 provide the parts outside the CDR3, is KAGVTQTPRYLIKTRGQQVTLSCSPISGHRSVSWYQQTPGQGLQFLFEYFSETQRNKGNFPGRFSGRQFSNSRSEMNVSTLELGDSALYLCASSPVMGQETQYFGPGTRLLVL.

The rearrangement uses TRBV19 and TRBJ1-2; tentatively, D is TRBD1 (6 bases). CDR3 length equals 16 residues. CDR1 LNHDA and CDR2 SQIVND come from the germline V gene (reference sequence). Trimming stripped 2 bases from V and 5 bases from J, with 18 bases between. CDR3 in amino acids: CASSISGGEIPYGYTF. The DNA of the CDR3 is TGTGCCAGTAGTATAAGTGGGGGCGAAATACCTTATGGCTACACCTTC.

The CDR3, as DNA: TGTGCCAGCAGCTCCAGACAGGGGATCACAGATACGCAGTATTTT. Its protein product is CASSSRQGITDTQYF. The chain links TRBV28 to TRBJ2-3, with 8 bases that match TRBD1. This CDR3 spans 15 amino acids. From germline, CDR1 is MDHEN and CDR2 SYDVKM. The V segment lost 6 bases and the J segment 2 bases; nucleotides outside the gene matches: 7. The full variable domain, rest sourced from reference TRBV28 and TRBJ2-3, is DVKVTQSSRYLVKRTGEKVFLECVQDMDHENMFWYRQDPGLGLRLIYFSYDVKMKEKGDIPEGYSVSREKKERFSLILESASTNQTSMYLCASSSRQGITDTQYFGPGTRLTVL.

This sequence joins TRBV5-1 and TRBJ1-1; TRBD1 matches at 8 bases. This CDR3 spans 14 amino acids. Germline loops: CDR1 SGHRS, CDR2 YFSETQ. J lost 5 bases, V lost 4 bases, and 7 bases had no gene match. CDR3 protein: CASSGQGVRTEAFF. Here the CDR3 DNA reads TGCGCCAGCAGCGGACAGGGCGTTCGGACTGAAGCTTTCTTT.

This clone was recorded a few times. Germline and junction disagree at one end, which may indicate a read error. V gene TRBV7-7 combines with J gene TRBJ2-6, with D unclear. This CDR3 region has 15 residues. In germline, CDR1 is SSHAT, CDR2 FNYEAQ (reference sequence). Here the CDR3 reads CASRSPISGANVLTF. The CDR3 DNA follows: TGTGCTAGCAGATCGCCGATCTCTGGGGCCAACGTCCTGACTTTC.

The table lists this clone with a few counts. V and J are TRBV19 and TRBJ1-5; TRBD1 matches at 8 bases. The CDR3 spans 15 residues. V lost 6 bases, J lost 0 bases, and 4 bases stayed unmatched. The germline V gene has CDR1 LNHDA and CDR2 SQIVND (reference sequence). The CDR3 protein is CASRDREYSNQPQHF. The DNA of the CDR3 is TGTGCCAGTAGGGACAGGGAGTATAGCAATCAGCCCCAGCATTTT.